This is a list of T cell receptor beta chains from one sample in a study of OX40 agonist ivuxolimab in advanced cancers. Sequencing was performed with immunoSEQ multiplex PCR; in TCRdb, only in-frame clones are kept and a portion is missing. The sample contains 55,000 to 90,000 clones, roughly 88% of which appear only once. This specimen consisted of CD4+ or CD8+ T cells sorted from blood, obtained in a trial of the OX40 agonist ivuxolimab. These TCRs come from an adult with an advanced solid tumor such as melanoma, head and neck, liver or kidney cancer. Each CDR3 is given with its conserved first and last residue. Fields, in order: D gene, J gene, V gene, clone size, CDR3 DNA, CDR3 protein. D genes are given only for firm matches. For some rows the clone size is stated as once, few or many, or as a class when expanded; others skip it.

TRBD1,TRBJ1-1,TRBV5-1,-,TGCGCCAGCAGCTCAGGACAGGGGGCGTGGATGAACACTGAAGCTTTCTTT,CASSSGQGAWMNTEAFF
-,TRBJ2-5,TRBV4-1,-,TGCGCCAGCAGCCAGGGCAGGGTAGGGGAGACCCAGTACTTC,CASSQGRVGETQYF
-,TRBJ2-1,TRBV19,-,TGTGCCAGTAGTATAGTCCCCGGCAATGAGCAGTTCTTC,CASSIVPGNEQFF
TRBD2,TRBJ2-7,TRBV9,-,TGTGCCAGCAGCGGGGTATGGCGGGAGGCCCCGTTAGAGGAGCAGTACTTC,CASSGVWREAPLEEQYF
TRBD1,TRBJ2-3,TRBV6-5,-,TGTGCCAGCAGTTACTCTGGGACAGGGGGCTGGGATACGCAGTATTTT,CASSYSGTGGWDTQYF
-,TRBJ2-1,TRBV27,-,TGTGCCAGCGGCACCGGCGATGAGCAGTTCTTC,CASGTGDEQFF
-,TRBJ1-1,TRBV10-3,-,TGTGCCATCAGTACAGGGAGGAACACTGAAGCTTTCTTT,CAISTGRNTEAFF
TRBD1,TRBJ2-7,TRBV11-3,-,TGTGCCAGCAGCTTAGGGACAGGACCTTCCTACGAGCAGTACTTC,CASSLGTGPSYEQYF
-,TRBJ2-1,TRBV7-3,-,TGTGCCAGCAGCTCCTATGCTGGGTTTGAGCAGTTCTTC,CASSSYAGFEQFF
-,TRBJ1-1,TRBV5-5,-,TGTGCCAGCAGCTTGGGACGGGCGAACACTGAAGCTTTCTTT,CASSLGRANTEAFF
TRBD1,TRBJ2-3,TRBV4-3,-,TGCGCCAGCAGAACGGACAGGGATGGGGCAGATACGCAGTATTTT,CASRTDRDGADTQYF
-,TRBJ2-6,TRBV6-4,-,TGTGCCAGCAGTGACAGGTCCTCTGGGGCCAACGTCCTGACTTTC,CASSDRSSGANVLTF
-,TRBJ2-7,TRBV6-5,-,TGTGCCAGCACCACACAAGGGGGCTACGAGCAGTACTTC,CASTTQGGYEQYF
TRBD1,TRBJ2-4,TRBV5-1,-,TGCGCCAGCAGTCGGTCTACCGGGACAGGGTCCAACATTCAGTACTTC,CASSRSTGTGSNIQYF
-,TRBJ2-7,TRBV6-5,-,TGTGCCAGCAGTTACTCTAACAGGGTAAGGGGCGAGCAGTACTTC,CASSYSNRVRGEQYF
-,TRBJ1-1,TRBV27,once,TGTGCCAGCAGCCGCGACAGATTCACTGAAGCTTTCTTT,CASSRDRFTEAFF
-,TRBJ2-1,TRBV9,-,TGTGCCAGCAGCCCCGCGGGGGCATACAATGAGCAGTTCTTC,CASSPAGAYNEQFF
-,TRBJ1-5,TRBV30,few,TGTGCCTGGAGTGTAAGGCATCCCAGTCAGCCCCAGCATTTT,CAWSVRHPSQPQHF
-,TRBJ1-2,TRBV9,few,TGTGCCAGCAGCGCTCCCGACAGGTATAATGGCTACACCTTC,CASSAPDRYNGYTF
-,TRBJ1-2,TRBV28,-,TGTGCCAGCAGTTTAAGGCAAGGAGCCTATGGCTACACCTTC,CASSLRQGAYGYTF
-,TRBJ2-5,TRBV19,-,TGTGCCAGTAGGGGGGGACAAGAGACCCAGTACTTC,CASRGGQETQYF
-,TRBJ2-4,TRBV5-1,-,TGCGCCAGCAGCTTGGATGTGGGAGTACGGAACATTCAGTACTTC,CASSLDVGVRNIQYF
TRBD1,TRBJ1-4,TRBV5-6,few,TGTGCCAGCAGCTACCCGACAGGGGCCAGGGAAAAACTGTTTTTT,CASSYPTGAREKLFF
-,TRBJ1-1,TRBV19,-,TGTGCCAGTAGTCTTCGGGAGGGCTACTCTGAAGCTTTCTTT,CASSLREGYSEAFF
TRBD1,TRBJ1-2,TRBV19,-,TGTGCCAGTAGTCCGACAGGGGGGAATTTTAATGGCTACACCTTC,CASSPTGGNFNGYTF
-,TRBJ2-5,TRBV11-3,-,TGTGCCAGCAGCTTAGATCGTACCCGAAGCCAGTACTTC,CASSLDRTRSQYF
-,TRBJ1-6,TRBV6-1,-,TGTGCCAGCAGTGATTTGGCCGTTAATTCACCCCTCCACTTT,CASSDLAVNSPLHF
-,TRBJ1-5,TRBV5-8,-,TGTGCCAGCACTCTAACAGGAATCCAGCCCCAGCATTTT,CASTLTGIQPQHF
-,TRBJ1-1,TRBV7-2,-,TGTGCCAGCAGCTCCGGACGGACGAACACTGAAGCTTTCTTT,CASSSGRTNTEAFF
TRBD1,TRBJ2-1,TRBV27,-,TGTGCCAGCAGTACCCGGGACAGGGGATACAATGAGCAGTTCTTC,CASSTRDRGYNEQFF
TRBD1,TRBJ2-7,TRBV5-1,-,TGCGCCAGCAGCTACAGCGGACAGGGAGGTGGCGAGCAGTACTTC,CASSYSGQGGGEQYF
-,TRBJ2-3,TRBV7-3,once,TGTGCCAGCACCCTCGGGGGAAGGGAAGATACGCAGTATTTT,CASTLGGREDTQYF
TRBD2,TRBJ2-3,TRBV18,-,TGTGCCAGCTCACCGGGACTAGCGGGAGTTGCAGATACGCAGTATTTT,CASSPGLAGVADTQYF
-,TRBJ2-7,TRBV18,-,TGTGCCAGCTCATCCGACAGCGTCTCCTACGAGCAGTACTTC,CASSSDSVSYEQYF
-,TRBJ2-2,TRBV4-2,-,TGTGCCAGCAGCCAAGGACAGGCCGGGAGGGGGGAGCTGTTTTTT,CASSQGQAGRGELFF
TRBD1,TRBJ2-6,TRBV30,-,TGTGCCTGGAGTGTAAGAGGACAGGGGACCTCTGGGGCCAACGTCCTGACTTTC,CAWSVRGQGTSGANVLTF
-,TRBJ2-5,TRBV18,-,TGTGCCAGCTCACGGGGGTTCCAAGAGACCCAGTACTTC,CASSRGFQETQYF
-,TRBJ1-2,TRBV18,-,TGTGCCAGCTCAATCACCGGGGACACTTCTAACTATGGCTACACCTTC,CASSITGDTSNYGYTF
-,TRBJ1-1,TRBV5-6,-,TGTGCCAGCAGCCTCGGAGGGGGGTCCCTCGACACTGAAGCTTTCTTT,CASSLGGGSLDTEAFF
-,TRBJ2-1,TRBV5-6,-,TGTGCCAGCAGCTTGATTAGCGCGGGCTACTACAATGAGCAGTTCTTC,CASSLISAGYYNEQFF
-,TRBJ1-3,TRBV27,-,TGTGCCAGCAGTTTAATTCGAAGCACCATATATTTT,CASSLIRSTIYF
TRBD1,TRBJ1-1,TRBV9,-,TGTGCCAGCAGCGTATTAGGGACAGCGAACACTGAAGCTTTCTTT,CASSVLGTANTEAFF
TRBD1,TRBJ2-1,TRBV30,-,TGTGCCTGGAGTGGACAGGGGATGTACAATGAGCAGTTCTTC,CAWSGQGMYNEQFF
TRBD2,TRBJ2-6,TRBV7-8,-,TGTGCCAGCAGCTTAGATAGCGGGGCATTCTCTGGGGCCAACGTCCTGACTTTC,CASSLDSGAFSGANVLTF
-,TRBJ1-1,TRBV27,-,TGTGCCAGCAGTTCTCAAAGCGAGGGTGGGGCTTTCTTT,CASSSQSEGGAFF
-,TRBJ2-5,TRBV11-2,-,TGTGCCAGCAGCTTAGAGAGGGGTAGTGTTGAGACCCAGTACTTC,CASSLERGSVETQYF